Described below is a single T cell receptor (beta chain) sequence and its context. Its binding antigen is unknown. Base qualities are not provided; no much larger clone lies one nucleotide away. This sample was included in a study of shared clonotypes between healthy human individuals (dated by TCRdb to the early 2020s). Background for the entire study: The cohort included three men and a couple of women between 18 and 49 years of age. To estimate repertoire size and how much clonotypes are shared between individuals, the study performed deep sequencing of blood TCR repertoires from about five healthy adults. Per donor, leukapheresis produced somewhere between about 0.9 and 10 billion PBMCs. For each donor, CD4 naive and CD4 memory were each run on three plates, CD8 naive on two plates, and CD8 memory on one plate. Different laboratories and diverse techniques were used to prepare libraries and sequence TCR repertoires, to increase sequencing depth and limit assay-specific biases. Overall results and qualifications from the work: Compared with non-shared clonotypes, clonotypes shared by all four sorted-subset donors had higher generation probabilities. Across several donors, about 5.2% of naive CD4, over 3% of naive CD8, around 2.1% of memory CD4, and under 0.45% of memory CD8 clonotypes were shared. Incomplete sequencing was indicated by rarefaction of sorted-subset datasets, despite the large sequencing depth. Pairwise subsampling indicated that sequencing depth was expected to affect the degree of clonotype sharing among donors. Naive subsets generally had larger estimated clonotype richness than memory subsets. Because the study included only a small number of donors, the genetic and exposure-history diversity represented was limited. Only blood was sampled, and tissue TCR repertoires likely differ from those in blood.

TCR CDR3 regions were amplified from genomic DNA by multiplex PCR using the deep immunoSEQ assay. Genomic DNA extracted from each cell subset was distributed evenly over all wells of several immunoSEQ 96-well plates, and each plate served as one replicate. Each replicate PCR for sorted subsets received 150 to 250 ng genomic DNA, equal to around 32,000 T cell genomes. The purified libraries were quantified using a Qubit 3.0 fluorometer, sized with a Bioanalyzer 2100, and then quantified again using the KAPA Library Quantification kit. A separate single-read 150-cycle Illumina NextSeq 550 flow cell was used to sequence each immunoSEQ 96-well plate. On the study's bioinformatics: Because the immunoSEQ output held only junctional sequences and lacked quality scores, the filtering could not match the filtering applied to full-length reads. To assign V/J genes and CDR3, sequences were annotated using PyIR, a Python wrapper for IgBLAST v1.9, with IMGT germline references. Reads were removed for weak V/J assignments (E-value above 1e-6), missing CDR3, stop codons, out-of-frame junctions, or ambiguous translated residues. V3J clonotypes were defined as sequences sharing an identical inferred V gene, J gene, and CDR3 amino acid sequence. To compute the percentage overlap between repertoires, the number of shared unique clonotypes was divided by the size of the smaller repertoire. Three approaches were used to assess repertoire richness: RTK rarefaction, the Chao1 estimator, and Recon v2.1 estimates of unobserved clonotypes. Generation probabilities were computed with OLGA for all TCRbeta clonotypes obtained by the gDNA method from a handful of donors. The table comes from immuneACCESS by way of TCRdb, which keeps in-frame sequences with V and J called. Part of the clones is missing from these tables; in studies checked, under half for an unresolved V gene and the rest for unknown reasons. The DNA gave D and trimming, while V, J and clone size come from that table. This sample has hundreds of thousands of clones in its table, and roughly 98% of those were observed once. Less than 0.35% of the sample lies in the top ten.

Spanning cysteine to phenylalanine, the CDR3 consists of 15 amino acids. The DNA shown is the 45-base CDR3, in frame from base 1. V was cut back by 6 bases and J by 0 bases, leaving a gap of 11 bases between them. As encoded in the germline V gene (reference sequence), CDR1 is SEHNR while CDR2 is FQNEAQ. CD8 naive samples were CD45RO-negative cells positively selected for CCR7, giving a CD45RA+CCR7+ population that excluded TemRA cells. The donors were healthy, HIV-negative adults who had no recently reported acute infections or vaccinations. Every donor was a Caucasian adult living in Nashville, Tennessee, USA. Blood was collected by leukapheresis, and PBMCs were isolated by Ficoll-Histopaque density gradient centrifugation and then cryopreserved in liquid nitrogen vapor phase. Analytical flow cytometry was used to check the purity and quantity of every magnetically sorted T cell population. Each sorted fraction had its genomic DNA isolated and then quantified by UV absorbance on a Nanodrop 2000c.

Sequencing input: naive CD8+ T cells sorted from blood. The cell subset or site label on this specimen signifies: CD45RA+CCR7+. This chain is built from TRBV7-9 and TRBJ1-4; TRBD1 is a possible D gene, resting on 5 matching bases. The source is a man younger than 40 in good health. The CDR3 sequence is CASSRPGATNEKLFF. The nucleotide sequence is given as TGTGCCAGCAGTCGGCCGGGGGCAACTAATGAAAAACTGTTTTTT.